These 8 T cell receptor beta chains came from one sample sequenced in a study of blood T cell repertoires in COVID-19. Sequencing used immunoSEQ multiplex PCR; TCRdb keeps in-frame clones, though not all of them. The profile shows roughly 100,000 clones, roughly 92% of them singletons. The sequenced material came from peripheral blood. The receptors were sampled from a man aged 45-65 years with active COVID-19.

J is TRBJ1-6 and V is TRBV6-5; TRBD1 is a possible D gene (5 bases). The CDR3 runs 14 residues. V was pared by 4 bases and J by 10 bases, with 14 bases between. From germline, CDR1 is MNHEY and CDR2 SVGAGI. The CDR3 here is CASSWGESGSPLHF. The CDR3 DNA sequence: TGTGCCAGCAGTTGGGGGGAATCGGGCTCACCCCTCCACTTT.

The rearrangement joins TRBV27 to TRBJ1-5; maybe TRBD1 (6 bases). V shed 6 bases and J shed 2 bases, with 11 bases lying between them. The germline CDR1 and CDR2 sequences are MNHEY and SMNVEV (reference sequence). The CDR3 consists of 14 residues. CDR3 in amino acids: CASSQTGGNQPQHF. CDR3 nucleotide sequence: TGTGCCAGCAGCCAGACAGGAGGCAATCAGCCCCAGCATTTT.

This chain joins TRBV27 and TRBJ2-3; 12 bases are a match to TRBD2. Germline CDR1 MNHEY, CDR2 SMNVEV (reference sequence). Trimming at V came to 6 bases and at J to 4 bases, leaving 5 bases not matched to a gene. CDR3 size: 15 residues. CDR3 loop: CASSLAGGPSDTQYF. CDR3 DNA sequence: TGTGCCAGCAGCCTAGCGGGAGGGCCGTCAGATACGCAGTATTTT.

The rearrangement links TRBV29-1 to TRBJ1-2, with 7 bases that match TRBD1. V dropped 3 bases and J dropped 5; count of bases not matched to a gene: 9. Per the germline V gene, CDR1 is SQVTM and CDR2 is ANQGSEA. The CDR3 consists of 14 residues. In DNA form, the CDR3 reads TGCAGCGTTGACCGCCGGGACAGTGTATATGGCTACACCTTC. This gives the protein CSVDRRDSVYGYTF.

The V gene is TRBV19, the J gene TRBJ1-2, with D perhaps TRBD1 (6 bases). Germline V CDR1 and CDR2: LNHDA, SQIVND (reference sequence). The V and J ends lost 6 bases and 4 bases respectively, with 21 bases between them. The CDR3 totals 16 residues. CDR3 in DNA: TGTGCCAGTAGCATTCAGGGGCCGTCACGCAGCTATGGCTACACCTTC. It translates to CASSIQGPSRSYGYTF.

V is TRBV5-1 and J is TRBJ2-2, with TRBD1 as a possible D gene (6 bases). With 4 bases removed from V and 6 bases from J, the gap between germline ends came to 13 bases. This CDR3 spans 14 amino acids. Germline V gene lookup returns CDR1 SGHRS and CDR2 YFSETQ. The DNA for the CDR3 is TGCGCCAGCAGCCCCCAGACAGGCTCCGGGGAGCTGTTTTTT. Translation gives CASSPQTGSGELFF. Based on the CDR3 plus reference TRBV5-1 and TRBJ2-2, the full variable domain is KAGVTQTPRYLIKTRGQQVTLSCSPISGHRSVSWYQQTPGQGLQFLFEYFSETQRNKGNFPGRFSGRQFSNSRSEMNVSTLELGDSALYLCASSPQTGSGELFFGEGSRLTVL.

V gene TRBV27 combines with J gene TRBJ1-6, with 9 bases matching TRBD1. Germline assignment: CDR1 MNHEY and CDR2 SMNVEV (reference sequence). V shed 5 bases, J shed 9 bases, and the junction held 5 bases outside the gene matches. CDR3 length: 14 residues. This CDR3 is CASSITGGGSPLHF. Written as DNA, the CDR3 is TGTGCCAGCAGTATTACAGGGGGCGGTTCACCCCTCCACTTT.

The V gene is TRBV7-2, the J gene TRBJ2-1; TRBD1 might be the D (5 bases). This CDR3 is 14 amino acids long. In germline, CDR1 is SGHTA, CDR2 FQGNSA. With 1 base removed from V and 6 bases from J, the gap between germline ends came to 10 bases. Here the CDR3 reads CASSLGPRGNEQFF. CDR3 bases: TGTGCCAGCAGCTTAGGACCTAGGGGCAATGAGCAGTTCTTC.